This T cell receptor (beta chain) was recovered during a study of OX40 agonist ivuxolimab in advanced cancers. Generated by immunoSEQ multiplex PCR, the TCRdb table keeps only in-frame clones and is missing some. The data contain 34,000 or so clones, 80% to 90% of them singletons. Germline CDR1 reads LGHNA; CDR2 reads YNFKEQ. V was cut by 0 bases and J by 2 bases, with 13 bases left in between. The CDR3 totals 16 residues. This receptor was taken from an adult with an advanced solid tumor such as melanoma, head and neck, liver or kidney cancer. The J gene is TRBJ1-2, the V gene TRBV4-2, with D unresolved. This specimen consisted of CD4+ or CD8+ T cells sorted from blood, obtained in a trial of the OX40 agonist ivuxolimab. In DNA form, the CDR3 reads TGTGCCAGCAGCCAAGACTTCCCTCCTATCAACTATGGCTACACCTTC. Protein product: CASSQDFPPINYGYTF.